The clone carrying this TCR beta chain was seen many times. What it binds is not known. V was shortened by 3 bases and J by 4 bases, with 15 bases between the two germline ends. Germline CDR1 and CDR2: MGHRA and YSYEKL. CDR3 size: 16 residues. The data were produced by immunoSEQ multiplex PCR, yet TCRdb's version contains in-frame clones alone and is incomplete. The sample shows around 26,000 clones, none of them appearing just once. This specimen belongs to a study of T cells after posttransplantation cyclophosphamide. Study results and limitations: Recipient CMV seropositivity and CMV reactivation strongly tracked TRB clonality. Later post-transplant blood repertoires were often dominated by donor CD8+ memory clones. Blood and skin or GI T cell repertoires showed limited TRB overlap.

Treatment was busulfan-fludarabine conditioning, a marrow graft, and cyclophosphamide on days +3 and +4. This chain uses TRBV4-1 with TRBJ1-4, with D perhaps matching TRBD1 (5 bases). The input for sequencing was PBMCs, taken after allogeneic stem cell transplant with posttransplant cyclophosphamide. This clonotype originated in a male patient in his late teens or twenties who received an allogeneic stem cell transplant from a related donor, was CMV-positive, and had no GVHD. These T cells may partly come from the graft donor. CDR3 DNA sequence: TGCGCCAGCAGCCACCCCGGGGGACTGAATAATGAAAAACTGTTTTTT. This codes for CASSHPGGLNNEKLFF.